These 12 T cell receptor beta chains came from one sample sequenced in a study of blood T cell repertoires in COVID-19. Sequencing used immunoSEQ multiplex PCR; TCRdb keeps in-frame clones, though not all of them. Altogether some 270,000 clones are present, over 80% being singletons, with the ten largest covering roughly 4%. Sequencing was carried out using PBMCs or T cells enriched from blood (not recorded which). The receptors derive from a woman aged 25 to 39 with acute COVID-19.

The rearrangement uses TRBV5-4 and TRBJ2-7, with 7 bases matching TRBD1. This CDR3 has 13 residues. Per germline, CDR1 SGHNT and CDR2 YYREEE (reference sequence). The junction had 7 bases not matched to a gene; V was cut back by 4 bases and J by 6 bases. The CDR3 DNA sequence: TGTGCCAGCAGCCAGGGGACAGAGGGCGAGCAGTACTTC. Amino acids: CASSQGTEGEQYF.

The CDR3 DNA reads TGTGCCTGGGGGGGCTCTGGGGCCAACGTCCTGACTTTC. Translated, it gives CAWGGSGANVLTF. The rearrangement joins TRBV7-9 to TRBJ2-6, with 7 bases matching TRBD2. The CDR3 spans 13 residues. CDR1 and CDR2 from the germline V gene are SEHNR and FQNEAQ (reference sequence). With V trimmed by 11 bases and J by 0 bases, 1 base remained unmatched. Filled out from reference TRBV7-9 and TRBJ2-6, the complete variable domain reads DTGVSQNPRHKITKRGQNVTFRCDPISEHNRLYWYRQTLGQGPEFLTYFQNEAQLEKSRLLSDRFSAERPKGSFSTLEIQRTEQGDSAMYLCAWGGSGANVLTFGAGSRLTVL.

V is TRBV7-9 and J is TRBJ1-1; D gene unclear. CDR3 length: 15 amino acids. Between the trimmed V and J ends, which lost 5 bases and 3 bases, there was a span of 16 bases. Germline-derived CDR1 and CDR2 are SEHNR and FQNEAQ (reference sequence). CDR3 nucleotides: TGTGCCAGCAGCCCAGAGGGCGGTACGCACACTGAAGCTTTCTTT. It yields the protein CASSPEGGTHTEAFF.

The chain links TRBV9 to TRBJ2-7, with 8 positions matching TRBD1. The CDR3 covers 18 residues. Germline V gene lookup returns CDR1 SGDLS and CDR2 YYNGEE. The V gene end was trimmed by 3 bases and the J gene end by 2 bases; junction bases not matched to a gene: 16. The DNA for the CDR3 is TGTGCCAGCAGCGCTTCCCCGGGGACAGGCGGAGACACCTACGAGCAGTACTTC. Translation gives CASSASPGTGGDTYEQYF.

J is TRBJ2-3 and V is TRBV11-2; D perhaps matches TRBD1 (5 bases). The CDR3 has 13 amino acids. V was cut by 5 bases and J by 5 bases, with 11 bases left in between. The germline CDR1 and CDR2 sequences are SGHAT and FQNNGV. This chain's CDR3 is CASSPQGVDTQYF. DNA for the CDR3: TGTGCCAGCAGCCCCCAGGGCGTAGATACGCAGTATTTT.

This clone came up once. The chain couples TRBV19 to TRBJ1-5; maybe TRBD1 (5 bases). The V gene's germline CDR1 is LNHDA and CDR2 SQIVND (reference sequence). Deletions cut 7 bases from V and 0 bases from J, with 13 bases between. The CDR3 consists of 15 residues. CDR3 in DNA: TGTGCCAGTATAGGGGTTGAACATAGCAATCAGCCCCAGCATTTT. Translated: CASIGVEHSNQPQHF.

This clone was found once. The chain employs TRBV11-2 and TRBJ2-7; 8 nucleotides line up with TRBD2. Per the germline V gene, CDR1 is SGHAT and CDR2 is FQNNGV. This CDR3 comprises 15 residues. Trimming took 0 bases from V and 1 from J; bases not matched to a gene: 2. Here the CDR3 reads CASSLDTSGSYEQYF. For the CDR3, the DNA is TGTGCCAGCAGCTTAGACACTAGCGGATCCTACGAGCAGTACTTC.

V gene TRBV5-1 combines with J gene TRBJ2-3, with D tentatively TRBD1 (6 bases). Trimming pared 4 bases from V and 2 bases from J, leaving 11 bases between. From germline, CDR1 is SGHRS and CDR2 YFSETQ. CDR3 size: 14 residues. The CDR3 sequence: CASSPGQDTDTQYF. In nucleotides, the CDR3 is TGCGCCAGCAGCCCGGGACAAGACACAGATACGCAGTATTTT.

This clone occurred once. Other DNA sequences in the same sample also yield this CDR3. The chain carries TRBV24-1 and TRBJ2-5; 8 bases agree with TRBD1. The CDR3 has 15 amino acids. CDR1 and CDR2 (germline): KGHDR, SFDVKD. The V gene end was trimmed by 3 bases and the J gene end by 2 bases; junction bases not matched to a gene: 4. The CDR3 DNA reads TGTGCCACCAGTGATCCCGGACAGGGACAAGAGACCCAGTACTTC. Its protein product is CATSDPGQGQETQYF.

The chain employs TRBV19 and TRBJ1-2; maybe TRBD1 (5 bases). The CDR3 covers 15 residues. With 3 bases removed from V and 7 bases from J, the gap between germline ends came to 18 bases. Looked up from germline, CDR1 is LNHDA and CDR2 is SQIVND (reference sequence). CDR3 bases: TGTGCCAGTAGTATTTTGGGGCCAGACGTAGGTGGCTACACCTTC. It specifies CASSILGPDVGGYTF.

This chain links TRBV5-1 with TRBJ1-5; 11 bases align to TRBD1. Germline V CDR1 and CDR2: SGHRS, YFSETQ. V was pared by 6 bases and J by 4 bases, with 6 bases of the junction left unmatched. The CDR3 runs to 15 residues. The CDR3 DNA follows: TGCGCCAGCACAGGACAGGGGGCCTGGAATCAGCCCCAGCATTTT. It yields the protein CASTGQGAWNQPQHF.

Here the CDR3 DNA reads TGTGCCAGCAGCCTGGGACAGGGGGTCGGCAATCAGCCCCAGCATTTT. Translating it yields CASSLGQGVGNQPQHF. The chain is built from TRBV6-2 or TRBV6-3 and TRBJ1-5; 11 positions agree with TRBD1. This CDR3 contains 16 residues. V shed 6 bases and J 2 bases; nucleotides not matched to a gene: 6. Germline CDR1 and CDR2: MNHEY and SVGEGT.